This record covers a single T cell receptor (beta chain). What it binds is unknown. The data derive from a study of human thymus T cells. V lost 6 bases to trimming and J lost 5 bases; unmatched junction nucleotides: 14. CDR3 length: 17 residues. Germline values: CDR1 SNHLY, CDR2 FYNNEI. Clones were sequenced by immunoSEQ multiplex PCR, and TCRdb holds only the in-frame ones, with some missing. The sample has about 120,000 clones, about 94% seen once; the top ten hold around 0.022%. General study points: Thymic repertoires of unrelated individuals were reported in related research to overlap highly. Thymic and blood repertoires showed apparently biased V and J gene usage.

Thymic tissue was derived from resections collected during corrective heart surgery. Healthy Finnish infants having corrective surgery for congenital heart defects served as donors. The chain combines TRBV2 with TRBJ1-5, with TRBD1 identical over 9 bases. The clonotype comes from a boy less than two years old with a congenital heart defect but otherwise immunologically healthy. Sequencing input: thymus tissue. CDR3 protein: CASSQLRRTGEHQPQHF. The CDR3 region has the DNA TGTGCCAGCAGCCAACTCCGAAGGACAGGGGAGCATCAGCCCCAGCATTTT.